This is a list of T cell receptor beta chains from one sample in a study of PD-1 blockade in mismatch repair-deficient tumors. Generated by immunoSEQ multiplex PCR, the TCRdb table keeps only in-frame clones and is missing some. Altogether some 120,000 clones are present, approximately 91% being singletons, with the ten largest covering 12%. The sequencing used peripheral blood, collected approximately 69 weeks after starting pembrolizumab. These receptors were taken from an adult with mismatch repair-deficient cancer. Each CDR3 is given with its conserved first and last residue. D genes are given only for firm matches. Not all rows give a size; the values are once, few, many and, for expanded clones, a class.

>.|once|TRBJ2-2|TRBV29-1
CSVVGDRGGELFF
TGCAGCGTTGTCGGGGACCGGGGCGGGGAGCTGTTTTTT
>TRBD1|.|TRBJ2-1|TRBV27
CASSDGTGGGNEQFF
TGTGCCAGCAGTGATGGGACAGGGGGTGGCAATGAGCAGTTCTTC
>.|.|TRBJ1-5|TRBV28
CASSLGGDQPQHF
TGTGCCAGCAGTTTAGGGGGGGATCAGCCCCAGCATTTT
>TRBD2|.|TRBJ2-3|TRBV4-3
CASSQGGSGSDSTDTQYF
TGCGCCAGCAGCCAAGGGGGTAGCGGGTCCGACAGCACAGATACGCAGTATTTT
>TRBD1|.|TRBJ1-5|TRBV19
CASTYTRQGFIQPQHF
TGTGCCAGTACATATACCCGACAGGGGTTCATTCAGCCCCAGCATTTT
>TRBD2|.|TRBJ2-7|TRBV19
CASRSGVAGEKYF
TGTGCCAGTCGATCCGGGGTAGCGGGAGAGAAGTACTTC
>TRBD1|.|TRBJ1-5|TRBV10-2
CASRKQGASNQPQHF
TGCGCCAGCAGAAAACAGGGGGCAAGCAATCAGCCCCAGCATTTT
>TRBD1|.|TRBJ1-2|TRBV4-3
CASSQDRTGIHGYTF
TGCGCCAGCAGCCAAGACAGGACAGGGATACATGGCTACACCTTC
>.|.|TRBJ2-5|TRBV27
CASSPGHGSGETQYF
TGTGCCAGCAGTCCAGGACATGGGTCTGGAGAGACCCAGTACTTC
>TRBD1|.|TRBJ2-2|TRBV7-9
CASSSGGLNTGELFF
TGTGCCAGCAGCTCAGGGGGCCTGAACACCGGGGAGCTGTTTTTT
>TRBD1|.|TRBJ2-4|TRBV4-1
CASSQVQGALAKNIQYF
TGCGCCAGCAGCCAAGTACAGGGGGCGTTAGCCAAAAACATTCAGTACTTC
>.|.|TRBJ2-3|TRBV9
CASSVGFRDTQYF
TGTGCCAGCAGCGTGGGGTTCAGGGATACGCAGTATTTT
>.|.|TRBJ1-5|TRBV28
CASSFNHAGREYQPQHF
TGTGCCAGCAGTTTTAATCACGCCGGGAGGGAATATCAGCCCCAGCATTTT
>.|.|TRBJ2-2|TRBV30
CAWSVPPQGGGTGELFF
TGTGCCTGGAGTGTACCTCCTCAGGGCGGAGGCACCGGGGAGCTGTTTTTT
>.|once|TRBJ2-1|TRBV2
CASRDPRYNEQFF
TGTGCCAGCAGAGACCCCAGGTACAATGAGCAGTTCTTC
>.|.|TRBJ1-2|TRBV7-9
CASSRGGVQTVTSF
TGTGCCAGCAGCCGAGGTGGGGTACAGACGGTGACGTCCTTC
>TRBD2|.|TRBJ2-1|TRBV4-3
CASSQDPLAGAWDNEQFF
TGCGCCAGCAGCCAAGATCCCCTAGCGGGAGCCTGGGACAATGAGCAGTTCTTC
>.|once|TRBJ2-3|TRBV2
CASTLGAVTDTQYF
TGTGCCAGTACTCTGGGGGCCGTCACAGATACGCAGTATTTT
>TRBD2|.|TRBJ2-2|TRBV4-1
CASSQVGTSGSWPANTGELFF
TGCGCCAGCAGCCAAGTTGGGACTAGCGGGAGCTGGCCCGCGAACACCGGGGAGCTGTTTTTT
>.|.|TRBJ2-3|TRBV7-9
CASSPTWTGTDTQYF
TGTGCCAGCAGCCCCACCTGGACAGGCACAGATACGCAGTATTTT